Each of the 11 T cell receptor beta chains below was sequenced from the same sample in a study of blood T cell repertoires in COVID-19. The protocol was immunoSEQ multiplex PCR, while the TCRdb copy is restricted to in-frame clones and leaves out a portion. The data show some 280,000 clones, around nine tenths seen once. Sequenced: peripheral blood. The source is a woman in her forties who had recovered from COVID-19.

V and J are TRBV23-1 and TRBJ2-2; 7 nucleotides line up with TRBD1. TRBV23-1 is recorded as an ORF, its role being uncertain. Trimming took 6 bases from V and 4 from J; bases not matched to a gene: 8. The CDR3 extends over 15 amino acids. The CDR3 loop reads CASSSRDRGTGELFF. In DNA form, the CDR3 reads TGCGCCAGCAGCTCCCGGGACAGAGGCACCGGGGAGCTGTTTTTT.

The CDR3 here is CASSYSRGLDEQYF. DNA for the CDR3: TGTGCCAGCAGTTACTCGAGGGGGCTCGACGAGCAGTACTTC. J is TRBJ2-7 and V is TRBV6-6, with 7 bases that match TRBD1. The trim removed 0 bases at V and 5 bases at J, leaving 4 bases unmatched. CDR1 and CDR2 (germline): MNHNY, SVGAGI (reference sequence). This CDR3 is built from 14 residues.

J is TRBJ2-7 and V is TRBV28; tentatively, D is TRBD2 (7 bases). The CDR3 covers 15 residues. Trimming shortened V by 7 bases and J by 3 bases, and 19 bases separated the two germline ends. Germline lookup yields CDR1 MDHEN and CDR2 SYDVKM. For the CDR3, the DNA is TGTGCCAGCACCTCGGTGACGGGGGGCCACTACGAGCAGTACTTC. It specifies CASTSVTGGHYEQYF.

This chain connects TRBV6-5 to TRBJ1-4; 11 positions agree with TRBD1. CDR3 size: 15 residues. V was clipped by 6 bases and J by 6 bases; unmatched bases: 6. Per the germline V gene, CDR1 is MNHEY and CDR2 is SVGAGI. The CDR3 DNA reads as TGTGCCAGCAGGCTTAGGACAGGGGGCGATGAAAAACTGTTTTTT. Translated, it gives CASRLRTGGDEKLFF.

This rearrangement joins TRBV5-4 to TRBJ2-3; D is perhaps TRBD2 (6 bases). V lost 4 bases to trimming and J lost 0 bases, with 12 bases between them. The CDR3 spans 15 residues. CDR1 and CDR2 (germline): SGHNT, YYREEE (reference sequence). Here the CDR3 reads CASSTKAGSTDTQYF. The CDR3 DNA reads TGTGCCAGCAGCACCAAAGCGGGCAGCACAGATACGCAGTATTTT.

The CDR3 bases are TGTGCCACAGGACAGGGGAGCACCGGGGAGCTGTTTTTT. Its protein is CATGQGSTGELFF. The chain is built from TRBV6-5 and TRBJ2-2; 9 bases are a match to TRBD1. The trim removed 10 bases at V and 4 bases at J, leaving 4 bases unmatched. Germline loops: CDR1 MNHEY, CDR2 SVGAGI. The CDR3 is 13 amino acids.

This chain connects TRBV27 to TRBJ2-1; TRBD2 might be the D (5 bases). The CDR3 covers 11 residues. Germline V gives CDR1 MNHEY, CDR2 SMNVEV (reference sequence). Trimming left V 6 bases short and J 8 bases short, with 8 bases between. CDR3 DNA: TGTGCCAGCAGGCGAGGGTATGAGCAGTTCTTC. This translates into CASRRGYEQFF.

The CDR3 loop reads CASSTLGGVEETQYF. The CDR3 nucleotides are TGTGCCAGTAGTACCCTGGGGGGAGTTGAAGAGACCCAGTACTTC. J is TRBJ2-5 and V is TRBV19, with D maybe TRBD2 (6 bases). In germline, CDR1 is LNHDA, CDR2 SQIVND (reference sequence). Trimming left V 4 bases short and J 3 bases short, with 15 bases between. The CDR3 is 15 residues long.

The chain links TRBV10-3 to TRBJ2-7; 8 bases match TRBD1. V gave up 10 bases and J gave up 4 bases; unmatched junction bases: 9. This CDR3 has 13 amino acids. Germline CDR1 is ENHRY and CDR2 is SYGVKD. CDR3 sequence (DNA): TGTGCCACCACTCCGGGACAGGCGTACGAGCAGTACTTC. Translation gives CATTPGQAYEQYF.

V gene TRBV5-1 combines with J gene TRBJ1-2; tentative D call: TRBD1 (6 bases). The V end lost 4 bases, the J end lost 3 bases, and 10 bases lay between the germline ends. CDR3 length: 13 residues. Germline-derived CDR1 and CDR2 are SGHRS and YFSETQ. As DNA, the CDR3 is TGCGCCAGCAGCCCGAGACAGGACTATGGCTACACCTTC. Its protein product is CASSPRQDYGYTF.

The chain has TRBV28 and TRBJ2-1; 9 bases are shared with TRBD2. CDR1 and CDR2 from the germline V gene are MDHEN and SYDVKM. With V trimmed by 6 bases and J by 1 base, 7 bases remained unmatched. The CDR3 has 16 amino acids. Here the CDR3 DNA reads TGTGCCAGCAGCCGAGTAGCGGGAGTTTCCTACAATGAGCAGTTCTTC. Amino acid sequence: CASSRVAGVSYNEQFF.